This TCR beta chain was found in a study of regulatory T cells in long-lasting Graves disease. With V trimmed by 3 bases and J by 0 bases, 6 bases remained unmatched. Germline V gene sequence: CDR1 LGHDT, CDR2 YNNKEL (reference sequence). This CDR3 has 18 residues. Whole-study results and caveats: Persistent disease preferred TRBV28, TRBJ1-2 and TRBJ2-5.

Noted time point: newly diagnosed GD, antithyroid drugs for less than 3 months. PBMCs provided the RNA from which the TCR library was made. Combining iRepertoire HTBI primers with Arm-PCR of CDR3 regions, the authors built TCR beta libraries. TCRdb reprocessed the multiplex PCR reads via MiXCR and lists one record per CDR3 protein. The top ten hold 30% of the sample, which has 360,000 or so distinct CDR3 sequences, over 15% seen once. On this clonotype: Its antigen remains unidentified.

In addition, the sample was reused for a study of T cells in Graves' hyperthyroidism and ophthalmopathy. Turning to that study: Patients between 18 and 65 years old had hyperthyroidism, newly diagnosed and lasting under 2 months.

The sample was peripheral blood mononuclear cells (PBMCs), taken at new diagnosis, from a patient treated with antithyroid drugs. This receptor was obtained from a man in his forties with Graves disease. V is TRBV3-1 and J is TRBJ2-2, with TRBD2 identical over 11 bases. CDR3 amino acids: CASSQVLAGGANTGELFF. CDR3 DNA: TGTGCCAGCAGCCAGGTTCTAGCGGGGGGCGCGAACACCGGGGAGCTGTTTTTT.